A single sample gave rise to the 13 T cell receptor beta chains below, sequenced in a study of low-dose radiotherapy and immunotherapy resistance in tumors. First-strand cDNA used TRAV- and TRBV-specific primers, covering alpha and beta chains. With a constant-region primer and a V-primer adapter, TCRs were subjected to 20 PCR cycles of amplification. TCRdb reanalysed the reads using MiXCR and keeps one entry per CDR3 protein. The sample contains about 39,000 distinct CDR3 sequences, roughly a third of which appear only once. Time point here: before trial treatment. Source: PBMCs, taken before treatment. The receptors here all came from a male donor with gallbladder cancer.

This clonotype came up many times. V and J are TRBV29-1 and TRBJ2-7, with 13 bases aligning to TRBD2. The CDR3 extends over 15 amino acids. Germline CDR1 is SQVTM and CDR2 is ANQGSEA. V dropped 6 bases and J dropped 3; count of bases not matched to a gene: 8. The CDR3 spells CSVGTSGGAGYEQYF. As DNA, the CDR3 is TGCAGCGTGGGAACTAGCGGGGGGGCTGGCTACGAGCAGTACTTC.

This clonotype was counted many times. The chain joins TRBV2 to TRBJ2-1; either TRBD1 or TRBD2 may fit D (5 bases each). The V and J ends lost 0 bases and 14 bases respectively, with 14 bases between them. Per the germline V gene, CDR1 is SNHLY and CDR2 is FYNNEI. The CDR3 extends over 13 amino acids. CDR3 DNA sequence: TGTGCCAGCAGTGAAGCGCTCGGGACCCCTAAGTTCTTC. Translating it yields CASSEALGTPKFF.

This chain uses TRBV6-1 with TRBJ1-1, with 7 nucleotides matching TRBD1. CDR3 length: 14 amino acids. Germline assignment: CDR1 MNHNS and CDR2 SASEGT. With 7 bases clipped from V and 4 bases from J, the junction kept 9 bases outside the gene matches. This CDR3 is CASTLLRGPTEAFF. CDR3 in DNA: TGTGCCAGCACCCTCTTGAGGGGGCCCACTGAAGCTTTCTTT.

There are many counts of this clonotype. A read error may account for a junction end that differs from germline. The chain recombines TRBV20-1 with TRBJ2-7; 10 bases are a match to TRBD2. CDR1 is DFQATT and CDR2 is SNEGSKA in the germline V gene (reference sequence). The CDR3 totals 15 residues. The CDR3 sequence is CKGQGPSGSFHEQYF. CDR3 nucleotide sequence: TGTAAAGGTCAGGGGCCTAGCGGGAGCTTCCACGAGCAGTACTTC.

The chain couples TRBV7-2 to TRBJ2-5, with a possible D match to TRBD1 (5 bases). CDR1 is SGHTA and CDR2 is FQGNSA in the germline V gene. The CDR3 extends over 12 amino acids. V shed 4 bases and J shed 8 bases, with 11 bases lying between them. The CDR3 reads CASSSRQQTQYF. DNA of the CDR3: TGTGCCAGCAGCTCTAGACAGCAAACCCAGTACTTC. The full variable domain, rest sourced from reference TRBV7-2 and TRBJ2-5, is GAGVSQSPSNKVTEKGKDVELRCDPISGHTALYWYRQSLGQGLEFLIYFQGNSAPDKSGLPSDRFSAERTGGSVSTLTIQRTQQEDSAVYLCASSSRQQTQYFGPGTRLLVL.

This clonotype was found many times. The chain has TRBV19 and TRBJ2-7; tentative D call: TRBD1 (6 bases). The CDR3 is made up of 13 amino acids. Germline-derived CDR1 and CDR2 are LNHDA and SQIVND (reference sequence). V gave up 6 bases and J gave up 3 bases, with 12 bases separating them. CDR3 nucleotide sequence: TGTGCCAGTAGCGGACAGCCCCACTACGAGCAGTACTTC. It encodes CASSGQPHYEQYF.

This clonotype has at least ten counts. The rearrangement links TRBV27 to TRBJ2-2; D is perhaps TRBD1 (6 bases). V was cut by 6 bases and J by 0 bases, with 11 bases left in between. Germline V gene sequence: CDR1 MNHEY, CDR2 SMNVEV (reference sequence). This CDR3 has 15 amino acids. CDR3 amino acids: CASRTGQTNTGELFF. CDR3 bases: TGTGCCAGCAGAACGGGACAAACGAACACCGGGGAGCTGTTTTTT.

This clonotype was counted at least ten times. The rearrangement uses TRBV14 and TRBJ2-1; perhaps TRBD2 as D (7 bases). The germline V gene has CDR1 SGHDN and CDR2 FVKESK. Between the trimmed V and J ends, which lost 2 bases and 8 bases, there was a span of 16 bases. The CDR3 length is 15 residues. The chain's CDR3 is CASSQLGGGIDEQFF. For the CDR3, the DNA is TGTGCCAGCAGCCAACTGGGCGGGGGCATAGATGAGCAGTTCTTC.

This clonotype has ten or more counts. The genes are TRBV5-4 and TRBJ2-3, with D possibly being TRBD2 (6 bases). The CDR3 runs to 15 residues. Germline loops: CDR1 SGHNT, CDR2 YYREEE (reference sequence). Trimming pared 2 bases from V and 0 bases from J, leaving 10 bases between. The CDR3 sequence is CASSFGGTSTDTQYF. DNA of the CDR3: TGTGCCAGCAGCTTCGGGGGAACTAGCACAGATACGCAGTATTTT.

This clonotype was found many times. The rearrangement uses TRBV29-1 and TRBJ2-7; 12 bases fit TRBD1. Germline CDR1 and CDR2: SQVTM and ANQGSEA. The CDR3 contains 15 residues. The V segment lost 0 bases and the J segment 7 bases; nucleotides outside the gene matches: 7. The CDR3 protein is CSVEDQGQGAREQYF. The CDR3 region has the DNA TGCAGCGTTGAAGATCAGGGACAGGGGGCGAGGGAGCAGTACTTC.

The table lists this clonotype with many counts. This rearrangement joins TRBV30 to TRBJ2-7; D not resolved. Germline V gene lookup returns CDR1 GTSNPN and CDR2 SVGIG (reference sequence). V was pared by 4 bases and J by 2 bases, with 9 bases between. The CDR3 covers 12 residues. In nucleotides, the CDR3 is TGTGCCTGGAAGGGCTCAGCCTACGAGCAGTACTTC. It yields the protein CAWKGSAYEQYF.

This clonotype appeared many times. The gene calls are TRBV9 and TRBJ2-3; D perhaps matches TRBD1 (6 bases). The length of the CDR3 is 14 residues. V lost 2 bases and J lost 2, with 9 bases in between. From germline, CDR1 is SGDLS and CDR2 YYNGEE. CDR3 nucleotides: TGTGCCAGCAGCGTTACAGGGTCCACAGATACGCAGTATTTT. This sequence encodes CASSVTGSTDTQYF.

This clonotype was seen ten or more times. Here the CDR3 DNA reads TGTGCCAGCAGCCAAAACCGGGACCCCACTCTTGGGGCAGATACGCAGTATTTT. This codes for CASSQNRDPTLGADTQYF. The chain joins TRBV9 to TRBJ2-3; D possibly matches TRBD1 or TRBD2 (5 bases each). There are 18 residues in the CDR3. V gave up 4 bases and J gave up 4 bases, with 25 bases separating them. Looked up from germline, CDR1 is SGDLS and CDR2 is YYNGEE.